One and the same sample provided the 9 T cell receptor beta chains below, sequenced in a study of graft-versus-host responses after intestinal transplantation. Repertoires were generated with immunoSEQ multiplex PCR, while TCRdb's copy carries only in-frame clones and drops some. Of 70,000 to 75,000 clones listed, about 89% are singletons. No antigen has been identified for these receptors. Material: unstimulated CD8+ T cells sorted from spleen or lymph node cells, obtained before intestinal transplant. The source of these receptors is a human donor who received an intestinal transplant.

The V and J genes are TRBV5-1 and TRBJ1-1; 9 bases align to TRBD1. The V gene's germline CDR1 is SGHRS and CDR2 YFSETQ. This CDR3 has 17 residues. With V trimmed by 0 bases and J by 0 bases, 6 bases remained unmatched. This chain's CDR3 is CASSLVGTGPMNTEAFF. The CDR3 DNA sequence: TGCGCCAGCAGCTTGGTCGGGACAGGGCCTATGAACACTGAAGCTTTCTTT.

The rearrangement joins TRBV30 to TRBJ2-1; 8 positions agree with TRBD2. This CDR3 comprises 18 residues. Germline trimming cut 3 bases from V and 4 bases from J; bases unmatched to any gene: 17. The germline V gene has CDR1 GTSNPN and CDR2 SVGIG (reference sequence). The CDR3 coding sequence is TGTGCCTGGAGCTTCCTTCAACCTTTAGCGGGGCTATACAATGAGCAGTTCTTC. Translation: CAWSFLQPLAGLYNEQFF.

The chain couples TRBV4-2 to TRBJ2-5, with 13 bases that match TRBD2. The CDR3 runs to 15 residues. V gave up 5 bases and J gave up 5 bases; unmatched junction bases: 5. Per germline, CDR1 LGHNA and CDR2 YNFKEQ. The CDR3 loop is CASSETSGGAETQYF. In DNA form, the CDR3 reads TGTGCCAGCAGCGAAACTAGCGGGGGGGCCGAGACCCAGTACTTC.

The J gene is TRBJ2-1, the V gene TRBV28, with a tentative D call TRBD2 (5 bases). The CDR3 is 14 residues long. Germline CDR1 MDHEN, CDR2 SYDVKM. Trimming removed 6 bases at V and 8 bases at J, with 17 bases between. CDR3 nucleotides: TGTGCCAGCAGCCCCGTGGGAGTTGGCGATGAGCAGTTCTTC. Translating gives CASSPVGVGDEQFF.

The gene calls are TRBV28 and TRBJ2-7, with D possibly matching TRBD1 (6 bases). Trimming removed 5 bases from V and 0 bases from J, with 11 bases in between. CDR1 is MDHEN, CDR2 SYDVKM, per germline. This CDR3 comprises 14 residues. The CDR3 nucleotides are TGTGCCAGCAGTCCCCTGACAGGCTCCTACGAGCAGTACTTC. It yields the protein CASSPLTGSYEQYF. Variable domain in full (rest from reference TRBV28 and TRBJ2-7): DVKVTQSSRYLVKRTGEKVFLECVQDMDHENMFWYRQDPGLGLRLIYFSYDVKMKEKGDIPEGYSVSREKKERFSLILESASTNQTSMYLCASSPLTGSYEQYFGPGTRLTVT.

This clone was picked up one time. The chain is built from TRBV5-1 and TRBJ2-3; possible D gene TRBD1, 7 bases. Trimming cost V 5 bases and J 3 bases, with 19 bases left between them. This CDR3 comprises 16 residues. Per the germline V gene, CDR1 is SGHRS and CDR2 is YFSETQ. The CDR3, as DNA: TGCGCCAGCAGGGCTTGGGAGGACAGGACTACAGATACGCAGTATTTT. Residues: CASRAWEDRTTDTQYF.

This clone showed up just once. The chain is built from TRBV9 and TRBJ2-2; D is unresolved. Germline-derived CDR1 and CDR2 are SGDLS and YYNGEE. V lost 0 bases and J 4 bases, leaving 7 bases between the germline ends. CDR3 size: 14 residues. CDR3 region: CASSVGGSTGELFF. CDR3 nucleotide sequence: TGTGCCAGCAGCGTAGGTGGTAGCACCGGGGAGCTGTTTTTT. The whole variable domain, remainder taken from reference TRBV9 and TRBJ2-2, is DSGVTQTPKHLITATGQRVTLRCSPRSGDLSVYWYQQSLDQGLQFLIQYYNGEERAKGNILERFSAQQFPDLHSELNLSSLELGDSALYFCASSVGGSTGELFFGEGSRLTVL.

This sequence joins TRBV4-2 and TRBJ2-7, with a weak D call TRBD2 (5 bases). The V gene's germline CDR1 is LGHNA and CDR2 YNFKEQ. The CDR3 has 16 amino acids. V dropped 2 bases and J dropped 1 base, with 15 bases sitting between them. The CDR3 bases are TGTGCCAGCAGCCAATCCCCCGCGGGCGGATCCTACGAGCAGTACTTC. It specifies CASSQSPAGGSYEQYF.

The chain couples TRBV4-1 to TRBJ1-1; 8 bases agree with TRBD1. The CDR3 runs to 16 residues. Trimming cost V 4 bases and J 4 bases; bases outside gene matches: 11. Germline V lookup: CDR1 MGHRA, CDR2 YSYEKL. CDR3 residues: CASSRTGPYWSTEAFF. As DNA, the CDR3 is TGCGCCAGCAGCCGGACAGGGCCTTACTGGAGCACTGAAGCTTTCTTT.